This is a list of T cell receptor beta chains from one sample in a study of blood T cell repertoires in COVID-19. Libraries were prepared by immunoSEQ multiplex PCR; TCRdb keeps only in-frame clonotypes and omits some of them. Of about 140,000 clones detected, about 76% appear once; the ten largest clones hold about 7.5%. Input material: peripheral blood. These TCRs come from a human donor in a cohort sampled during active COVID-19. The CDR3 runs from the conserved cysteine through the conserved F or W. The order of the fields is clone size, D gene, J gene, V gene, CDR3 protein, CDR3 DNA. A D gene is named only where the DNA matches it firmly. The size of a clone is reported for some rows only, either as once, few or many, or as a class for expanded clones.

NA	TRBD1	TRBJ1-2	TRBV28	CASGPGQGSGYTF	TGTGCCAGTGGGCCGGGACAGGGGTCTGGCTACACCTTC
NA	NA	TRBJ2-7	TRBV5-1	CASSSGEFFYEQYF	TGCGCCAGCAGCTCCGGGGAATTCTTCTACGAGCAGTACTTC
NA	NA	TRBJ2-5	TRBV5-1	CASSLGGGETQYF	TGCGCCAGCAGCTTGGGAGGAGGGGAGACCCAGTACTTC
NA	NA	TRBJ2-7	TRBV4-3	CASSQEAGSSYEQYF	TGCGCCAGCAGCCAAGAGGCAGGGTCCTCCTACGAGCAGTACTTC
few	NA	TRBJ1-5	TRBV6-2/TRBV6-3	CASSFNRPDSNQPQHF	TGTGCCAGCAGTTTCAACAGACCAGATAGCAATCAGCCCCAGCATTTT
few	NA	TRBJ2-7	TRBV28	CASRPQGWAYEQYF	TGTGCCAGCAGGCCACAGGGATGGGCCTACGAGCAGTACTTC
NA	TRBD2	TRBJ2-7	TRBV5-1	CASSRGGDYEQYF	TGCGCCAGTTCCCGGGGGGGGGACTACGAGCAGTACTTC
once	TRBD2	TRBJ2-6	TRBV6-2/TRBV6-3	CASSYSWTSGRAASGANVLTF	TGTGCCAGCAGTTACTCTTGGACTAGCGGGAGGGCCGCGTCTGGGGCCAACGTCCTGACTTTC
NA	TRBD2	TRBJ2-1	TRBV11-2	CASSPGLAGTGYNEQFF	TGTGCCAGCAGCCCAGGACTAGCGGGAACCGGTTACAATGAGCAGTTCTTC
NA	TRBD2	TRBJ2-7	TRBV19	CASGQGAGVLEQYF	TGTGCCAGTGGCCAGGGAGCGGGAGTTCTCGAGCAGTACTTC
NA	NA	TRBJ1-4	TRBV6-2/TRBV6-3	CASSYLGGNEKLFF	TGTGCCAGCAGTTACCTGGGGGGAAATGAAAAACTGTTTTTT
NA	TRBD1	TRBJ1-2	TRBV27	CASSDRGRGYTF	TGTGCCAGCAGTGACAGGGGGAGGGGCTACACCTTC
NA	NA	TRBJ1-5	TRBV4-1	CASSQGPGFLSNQPQHF	TGCGCCAGCAGCCAAGGGCCAGGCTTCCTTAGCAATCAGCCCCAGCATTTT